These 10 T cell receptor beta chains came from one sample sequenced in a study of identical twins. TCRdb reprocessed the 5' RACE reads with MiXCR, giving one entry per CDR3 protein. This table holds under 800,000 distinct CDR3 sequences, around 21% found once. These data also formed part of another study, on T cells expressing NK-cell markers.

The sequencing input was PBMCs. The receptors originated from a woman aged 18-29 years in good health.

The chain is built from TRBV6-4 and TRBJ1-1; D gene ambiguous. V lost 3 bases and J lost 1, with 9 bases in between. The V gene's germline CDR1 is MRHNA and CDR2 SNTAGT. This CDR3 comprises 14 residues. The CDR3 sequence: CASSERDGNTEAFF. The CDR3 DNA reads TGTGCCAGCAGTGAGAGGGATGGGAACACTGAAGCTTTCTTT.

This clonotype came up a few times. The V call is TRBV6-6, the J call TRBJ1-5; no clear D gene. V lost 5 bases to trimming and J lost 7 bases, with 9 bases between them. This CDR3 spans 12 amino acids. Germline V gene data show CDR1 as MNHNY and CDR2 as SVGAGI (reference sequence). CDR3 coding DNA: TGTGCCAGCAGTCTCATAGGGCAGCCCCAGCATTTT. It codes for CASSLIGQPQHF.

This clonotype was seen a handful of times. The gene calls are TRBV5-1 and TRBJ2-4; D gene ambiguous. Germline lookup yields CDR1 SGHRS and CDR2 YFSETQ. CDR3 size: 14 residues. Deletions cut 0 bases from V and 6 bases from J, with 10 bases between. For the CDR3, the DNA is TGCGCCAGCAGCTTGGGAGACTCGGGAAACATTCAGTACTTC. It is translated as CASSLGDSGNIQYF. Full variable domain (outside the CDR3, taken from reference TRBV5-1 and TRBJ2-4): KAGVTQTPRYLIKTRGQQVTLSCSPISGHRSVSWYQQTPGQGLQFLFEYFSETQRNKGNFPGRFSGRQFSNSRSEMNVSTLELGDSALYLCASSLGDSGNIQYFGAGTRLSVL.

CDR3 DNA sequence: TGCAGTGCTAGGAAAGGCCAGCGGGGACAAGAGACCCAGTACTTC. Protein: CSARKGQRGQETQYF. This rearrangement joins TRBV20-1 to TRBJ2-5; 7 positions match TRBD2. This CDR3 is 15 amino acids long. Germline V gene lookup returns CDR1 DFQATT and CDR2 SNEGSKA (reference sequence). V shed 3 bases and J 2 bases; nucleotides not matched to a gene: 9.

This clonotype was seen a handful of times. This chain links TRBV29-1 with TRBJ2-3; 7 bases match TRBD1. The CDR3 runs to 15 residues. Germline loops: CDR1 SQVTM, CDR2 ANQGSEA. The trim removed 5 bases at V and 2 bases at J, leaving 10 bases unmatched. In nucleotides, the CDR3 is TGCAGCGTTCAGGGGGACCCGGTTTCCACAGATACGCAGTATTTT. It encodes CSVQGDPVSTDTQYF.

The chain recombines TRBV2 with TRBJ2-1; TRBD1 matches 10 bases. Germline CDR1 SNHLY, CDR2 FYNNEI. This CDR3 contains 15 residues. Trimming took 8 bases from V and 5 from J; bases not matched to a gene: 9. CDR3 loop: CASARGTGDHNEQFF. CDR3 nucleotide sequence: TGTGCCAGCGCGAGGGGGACAGGGGACCACAATGAGCAGTTCTTC. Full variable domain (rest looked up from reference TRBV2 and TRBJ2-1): EPEVTQTPSHQVTQMGQEVILRCVPISNHLYFYWYRQILGQKVEFLVSFYNNEISEKSEIFDDQFSVERPDGSNFTLKIRSTKLEDSAMYFCASARGTGDHNEQFFGPGTRLTVL.

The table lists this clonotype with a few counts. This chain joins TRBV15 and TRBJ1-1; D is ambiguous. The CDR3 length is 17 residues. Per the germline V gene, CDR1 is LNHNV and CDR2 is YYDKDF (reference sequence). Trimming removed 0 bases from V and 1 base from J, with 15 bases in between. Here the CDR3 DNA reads TGTGCCACCAGCAGAGACTCGGCGAACACTCGGAACACTGAAGCTTTCTTT. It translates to CATSRDSANTRNTEAFF. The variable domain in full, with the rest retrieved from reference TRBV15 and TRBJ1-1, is DAMVIQNPRYQVTQFGKPVTLSCSQTLNHNVMYWYQQKSSQAPKLLFHYYDKDFNNEADTPDNFQSRRPNTSFCFLDIRSPGLGDTAMYLCATSRDSANTRNTEAFFGQGTRLTVV.

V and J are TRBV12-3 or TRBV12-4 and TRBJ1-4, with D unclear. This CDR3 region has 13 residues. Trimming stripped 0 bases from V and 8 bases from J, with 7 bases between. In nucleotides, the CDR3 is TGTGCCAGCAGTTTAGCGGGTACAGAAAAACTGTTTTTT. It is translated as CASSLAGTEKLFF.

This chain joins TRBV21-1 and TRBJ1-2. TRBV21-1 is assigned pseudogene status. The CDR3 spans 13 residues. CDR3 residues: CASSTRKRFGYTF. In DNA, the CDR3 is TGTGCCAGCAGCACACGCAAAAGGTTCGGCTACACCTTC.

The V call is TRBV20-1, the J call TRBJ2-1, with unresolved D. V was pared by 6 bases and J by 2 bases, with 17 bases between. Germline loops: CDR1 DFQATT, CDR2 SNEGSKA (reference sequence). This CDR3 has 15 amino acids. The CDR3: CSAYPAVKPYNEQFF. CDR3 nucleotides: TGCAGTGCCTACCCGGCGGTTAAACCCTACAATGAGCAGTTCTTC.